This entry describes one TCR beta chain. The antigen is unknown. What was amplified from RNA transcripts were TCR beta CDR3 regions. First-round RT-PCR with HTBI primers amplified the TCR CDR3 region. TCRdb re-called the multiplex PCR reads with MiXCR, one entry per CDR3 protein. The sample records 500,000 or so distinct CDR3 sequences, approximately 17% being singletons. These data belong to a study of T cells in Graves' hyperthyroidism and ophthalmopathy. Study findings and constraints: Ophthalmopathy, as predicted by the model, came a median 6.5 months after the prediction. Peripheral blood also featured most of the thyroid clonotypes expanded above 0.001.

The sequenced material came from blood. The TCR was taken from a woman under 30 with Graves' ophthalmopathy.

The CDR3 DNA reads TGTGCCAGCAGCTTAAATAACCAATTCCCCCTCCACTTT. Residues: CASSLNNQFPLHF. The chain carries TRBV7-3 and TRBJ1-6, with D hard to call. V shed 1 base and J shed 13 bases, with 11 bases lying between them. The CDR3 has 13 amino acids. CDR1 is SGHTA and CDR2 is FQGTGA in the germline V gene.